This T cell receptor beta chain was captured by sequencing in a study of blood T cell repertoires in COVID-19. Study overall: From the United States, Italy and Spain came samples of acute and convalescent COVID-19. Nucleic acid was either cDNA or gDNA, and it came from T cells, B-cell-depleted T cells, or PBMCs.

CDR3 length equals 18 residues. CDR1 and CDR2 from the germline V gene are SGDLS and YYNGEE. Germline trimming cut 3 bases from V and 0 bases from J; bases unmatched to any gene: 6. Authors' analysis steps: Estimates of nucleated cell counts were drawn from the amplification of reference gene primers. Produced via immunoSEQ multiplex PCR; TCRdb's table is partial and in-frame only. V and J calls and clone size are as listed in that table; D and trimming were resolved from the DNA. The sample has 20,000 to 25,000 clones, roughly 88% seen once. This sequence joins TRBV9 and TRBJ2-6; TRBD2 aligns across 10 bases. Sequenced: peripheral blood. The receptor was derived from a human donor in a cohort sampled during active COVID-19. The donor label of this sample is uncertain. The CDR3 region is CASSAGLAVSSGANVLTF. The DNA of the CDR3 is TGTGCCAGCAGCGCCGGACTAGCGGTGAGCTCTGGGGCCAACGTCCTGACTTTC. Drawing the rest from reference TRBV9 and TRBJ2-6, the complete variable domain is DSGVTQTPKHLITATGQRVTLRCSPRSGDLSVYWYQQSLDQGLQFLIQYYNGEERAKGNILERFSAQQFPDLHSELNLSSLELGDSALYFCASSAGLAVSSGANVLTFGAGSRLTVL.